This T cell receptor (beta chain) comes out of a study of cytomegalovirus exposure and HLA in healthy donors (dated by TCRdb to 2016 to 2017). About the full investigation: According to an earlier analysis of a few hundred of the donors, some 170 million T cells yielded roughly 110 million unique TCR beta sequences and approximately 280 Gb of sequence data. An early release covering roughly 600 HLA-typed donors comprised 250 to 350 gigabases of sequencing data and approximately 80 million unique TCR sequences. Of the approximately 370 genotyped donors, roughly 80% were placed in the genetic ancestry cluster associated with self-reported Caucasian donors. The study aimed to test whether signatures of past pathogen exposure could be identified by cataloging public T cell receptors. The study used immunosequencing to profile the T cell repertoires of approximately 650 subjects and linked those repertoires to cytomegalovirus serostatus. Besides the first cohort of 666 subjects, a separate validation cohort made up of roughly 130 different subjects was used. High-throughput TCR immunosequencing, statistical association of individual TCRs with disease status, and machine learning were combined to predict cytomegalovirus infection status. A later analysis re-examined previously published TCR beta repertoires from more than 550 donors and added high-resolution HLA genotyping to investigate patterns of TCR occurrence. In the later analysis, no new phenotypic data were used to find candidate immune exposures; instead, reliance was placed on TCR beta sequences and their occurrence across donors. In an earlier analysis of roughly 580 of the donors, high-throughput TCR beta sequencing was used to judge whether each TCR beta V gene segment behaved as functional or pseudogenic. Donor age, sex, ethnicity and CMV serostatus were compiled together with the repertoire data. A later genetic analysis took genome-wide SNP genotypes for about 65% of the 666 donors and used that subset as a discovery cohort. All discovery cohort repertoires had been generated on a single sequencing platform. Class I and class II HLA loci were covered by the typing at four-digit resolution. The number of typed donors differed by locus: about 620-630 for A, B, C, DRB1 and DQB1; 522 for DQA1; roughly 600 for DPA1; and around 470 for DPB1. Four to six DR-DQ haplotypes were handled as single units for association and clustering, since linkage in the cohort was strong. On average, around 240,000 unique TCR beta nucleotide sequences were sequenced per donor among 300 to 500 genotyped donors of the cohort, with roughly 19% of those sequences being non-productive. Study-wide findings and limitations: When HLA alleles, especially DR and DQ, strongly co-occurred, TCR associations were difficult to assign to individual alleles. Some IMGT-functional V segments, including TRBV6-2 and TRBV6-3, could not be distinguished by the 87-base-pair reads and were therefore excluded. Presence/absence analyses assumed roughly uniform sequencing depth across donors, an assumption that may not hold. According to a later genetic analysis, donors in an Asian-associated ancestry cluster had fewer N-insertions in productive TCRs than the approximately 710-donor mean. Several of the top co-occurrence clusters appeared to be linked to parvovirus B19, influenza, CMV and Epstein-Barr virus, according to a later analysis. Immune exposure information for the cohort was limited to CMV serostatus. V-gene and J-gene trimming of TCR beta chains was associated with a missense DCLRE1C variant in a later genetic analysis, and the association was replicated in an independent cohort. In a later analysis, most CMV-associated TCR beta chains were found to appear HLA-restricted, with HLA associations seemingly driven largely by CMV exposure. The study listed 150 to 200 TCR beta chains as associated with cytomegalovirus. Because counts were too low, approximately 18 rarely observed V segments, including chromosome 9 orphons, were excluded from the earlier analysis of 587 of the donors. This cohort had only TCR beta chains sequenced, and the lack of alpha or paired-chain data limited which features could be detected. The classifier was reported to diagnose cytomegalovirus status with high specificity and sensitivity in both the original cohort and the validation cohort. It was suggested by the authors that the approach could potentially be generalized to other disease states and immunological phenotypes. Because HLA typing was unavailable for some donors at each locus, only the typed subset was used in association tests. A later analysis associated about 18,000 TCR beta sequences with specific HLA alleles at a false discovery rate of 0.05. Across donors, most TCR sequences were observed very rarely, whereas some public TCRs were present in many individuals. In vitro tests confirmed that a few of the cytomegalovirus-associated TCR beta chains recognize cytomegalovirus antigens. A further reported finding was that TCR beta sequences accurately predicted the HLA-A and HLA-B alleles for most subjects in the first cohort. In a later analysis, the rate of TCR association differed among HLA loci, with DRB1 alleles having the most associated TCRs and HLA-C alleles having the fewest. A later analysis found that HLA-associated TCR beta chains were more clonally expanded and had lower generation probabilities than equally common non-associated chains. The sequencing pipeline was judged likely to have produced a cluster of highly shared sequence variants as a technical artifact. In an earlier analysis of 587 of the donors, most TCR beta V segments appeared in productive rearrangements about 87% or about 30% of the time, broadly matching IMGT annotations. Linkage disequilibrium might explain the correlated functional status among segregating V segments, but an unknown experimental factor could not be ruled out.

In total, approximately 700 healthy bone marrow donors made up the cohort. At the time of sampling, all cohort members were nominally healthy, though unrecorded immune exposures were likely present. The donor was CMV seronegative and was included in the group of under 450 seronegative cohort members. A peripheral blood sample was collected from each donor, and TCR beta sequencing was performed on peripheral blood mononuclear cells. Genomic DNA was extracted from the blood cell samples with the Qiagen DNeasy Blood Extraction Kit. With respect to this clone: There is no known antigen for this receptor. Base qualities are missing; no much larger clone stands one base away.

Taken from the germline V gene (reference sequence), the CDR1 and CDR2 loops are LNHDA and SQIVND. There are 15 amino acids in the CDR3, from cysteine to phenylalanine inclusive. CDR3 DNA only is kept here, 45 bases in frame from base 1. V lost 4 bases and J lost 2 bases; the stretch between them is 15 bases long. Library preparation used the immunoSEQ multiplex PCR assay. A mixture of 60 forward primers for TCR Vbeta segments and 13 reverse primers for TCR Jbeta segments was used in the multiplex PCR. Amplification of the CDR3 region of rearranged TCR beta genes was performed with a multiplex PCR assay on genomic DNA. On the Illumina HiSeq System, the amplified TCR beta libraries were sequenced as 87-base-pair reads. The study's processing was this. A later analysis tallied roughly 80 million unique TCR beta chains across the roughly 610 repertoires, and around 10 million of those chains were shared by two or more donors. Raw reads were error-corrected and collapsed into unique sequences by a nearest-neighbor algorithm in which closely related sequences were merged to remove PCR and sequencing errors. To assign V, D and J gene segments, CDR3 sequences were aligned to IMGT reference sequences. For a sequence to be retained, a match of at least six nucleotides to both a V gene segment and a J gene segment was required. Rearrangements were classified as productive when the CDR3 lacked stop codons and remained in frame with V and J, and all other rearrangements were classified as non-productive. Following IMGT convention, CDR3 was defined as the stretch from the second conserved V-encoded cysteine to the conserved J-encoded phenylalanine. The earlier analysis of some 580 of the donors excluded any sequence lacking an unambiguous match to a single V gene segment. In an earlier analysis of approximately 550 of the donors, V segments were called functional above 56.7% productive rearrangements and were called segregating when the between-donor standard deviation exceeded 5%. A statistical classification framework was developed to diagnose cytomegalovirus status using the catalog of TCR beta chain sequences. V and J gene assignment, in a later analysis, came from comparing TCR nucleotide sequences with IMGT/GENE-DB human TR gene sequences. A later analysis assigned CDR3 sequences and most-parsimonious VDJ recombination scenarios with the TCRdist pipeline. In a later analysis, every TCR beta chain was defined by the combination of its CDR3 amino acid sequence and its V-gene family, and reads without a unique V-gene family were dropped. To address suspected cross-contamination and a sequencing artifact, a later analysis removed around 600 highly shared, low-generation-probability nucleotide sequences. For each public chain, a later analysis derived a clonal expansion index from normalized ranks of inferred template counts within each repertoire. In a later analysis, generation probabilities were computed with a VDJ recombination model fitted to out-of-frame rearrangements, and the resulting probabilities were checked against IGoR. In a later analysis, TCR-TCR, TCR-HLA and TCR-CMV co-occurrence was scored with hypergeometric tests, and a repertoire-size bias correction was applied to TCR pairs. A later analysis estimated false discovery rates by permuting HLA or CMV assignments 20 times. In a later analysis, co-occurring TCRs were grouped with DBSCAN, and TCRdist sequence similarity was added when clustering was performed within HLA-allele-positive subsets. Repertoires with fewer than 30,000 or more than 120,000 public chains, plus five repertoires with anomalous nucleotide sharing, were excluded from co-occurrence clustering. TCRdb took over this immuneACCESS table, retaining in-frame rearrangements with V and J assigned. Such tables are incomplete; in checked studies, under half of the missing clones stem from an unresolved V gene, and the remainder is unexplained. Clonal size and the V and J genes are those of that table, whereas D and trimming came from the DNA. This sample has roughly 150,000 clones in its table, and around 72% of those were observed once. Over 1.1% of the sample rests with the top ten.

The chain is assembled from TRBV19 and TRBJ2-7; the D region possibly corresponds to TRBD1 (6 bases align). Source material: PBMCs. The receptor was derived from a man aged 18-30 years in good health and CMV-seronegative. In nucleotides, the sequence is TGTGCCAGTAGTACCGTCCCGGGACAAACCTACGAGCAGTACTTC. Translated, this gives CASSTVPGQTYEQYF. The entire variable domain, with the stretches around the CDR3 drawn from the reference TRBV19 and TRBJ2-7 proteins, is DGGITQSPKYLFRKEGQNVTLSCEQNLNHDAMYWYRQDPGQGLRLIYYSQIVNDFQKGDIAEGYSVSREKKESFPLTVTSAQKNPTAFYLCASSTVPGQTYEQYFGPGTRLTVT.